Listed here is a single TCR beta chain. This record comes from a study of Ad26.COV2.S vaccination and SARS-CoV-2 variants. The CDR3 is 16 amino acids. CDR1 SGHTA and CDR2 FQGNSA come from the germline V gene. V was clipped by 5 bases and J by 0 bases, with 14 bases between them. Treatment of the sample: some 19 received Ad26.COV2.S at low or high dose, single or two shots; roughly five received placebo; per-sample allocation not given. Following the first vaccine or placebo injection, samples were taken on day 63. In Boston, an adult donor aged 18-55 years took part. Built on an Ad26 vector, the vaccine expressed Wuhan-strain SARS-CoV-2 spike. Profiled with immunoSEQ multiplex PCR; TCRdb holds only in-frame clones, not every one. The sample consists of a few hundred thousand clones, 80% to 95% of them appearing once.

The sequence derives from a person between 18 and 65 years old who received the Ad26.COV2.S COVID-19 vaccine or a placebo. The sample consisted of peripheral blood, taken in a trial of Ad26.COV2.S vaccine versus placebo. This chain uses TRBV7-2 with TRBJ1-5, with a weak D call TRBD1 (6 bases). CDR3 residues: CASSQSGQYSNQPQHF. Here the CDR3 DNA reads TGTGCCAGCAGCCAATCGGGACAATATAGCAATCAGCCCCAGCATTTT. The full variable domain, completed using reference TRBV7-2 and TRBJ1-5, is GAGVSQSPSNKVTEKGKDVELRCDPISGHTALYWYRQSLGQGLEFLIYFQGNSAPDKSGLPSDRFSAERTGGSVSTLTIQRTQQEDSAVYLCASSQSGQYSNQPQHFGDGTRLSIL.